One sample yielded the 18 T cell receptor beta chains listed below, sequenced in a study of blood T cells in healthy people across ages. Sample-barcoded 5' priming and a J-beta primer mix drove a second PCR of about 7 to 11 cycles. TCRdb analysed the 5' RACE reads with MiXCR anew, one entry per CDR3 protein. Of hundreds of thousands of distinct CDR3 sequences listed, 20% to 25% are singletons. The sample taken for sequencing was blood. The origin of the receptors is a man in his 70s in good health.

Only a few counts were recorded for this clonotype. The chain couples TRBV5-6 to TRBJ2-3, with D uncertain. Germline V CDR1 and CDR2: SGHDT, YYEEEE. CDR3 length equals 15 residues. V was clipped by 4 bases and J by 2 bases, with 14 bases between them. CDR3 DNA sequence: TGTGCCAGCAGCCGCAACTCATTTTCCACAGATACGCAGTATTTT. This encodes CASSRNSFSTDTQYF. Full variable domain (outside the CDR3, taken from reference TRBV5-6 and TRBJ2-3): DAGVTQSPTHLIKTRGQQVTLRCSPKSGHDTVSWYQQALGQGPQFIFQYYEEEERQRGNFPDRFSGHQFPNYSSELNVNALLLGDSALYLCASSRNSFSTDTQYFGPGTRLTVL.

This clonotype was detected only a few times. The CDR3 is CASSPRTGARYEQYF. CDR3 DNA: TGTGCCAGCTCACCCCGGACAGGGGCGAGATACGAGCAGTACTTC. The genes are TRBV18 and TRBJ2-1; TRBD1 matches at 9 bases. The DNA end is more similar to TRBJ2-7, so the J call may be wrong. Germline V gene sequence: CDR1 KGHSH, CDR2 LQKENI. The CDR3 sequence is 15 residues long.

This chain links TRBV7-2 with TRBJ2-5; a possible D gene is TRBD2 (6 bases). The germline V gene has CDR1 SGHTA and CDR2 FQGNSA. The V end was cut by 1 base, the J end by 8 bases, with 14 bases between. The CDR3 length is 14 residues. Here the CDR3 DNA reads TGTGCCAGCAGCTTAGTGGGGGGAGAACAAACCCAGTACTTC. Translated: CASSLVGGEQTQYF.

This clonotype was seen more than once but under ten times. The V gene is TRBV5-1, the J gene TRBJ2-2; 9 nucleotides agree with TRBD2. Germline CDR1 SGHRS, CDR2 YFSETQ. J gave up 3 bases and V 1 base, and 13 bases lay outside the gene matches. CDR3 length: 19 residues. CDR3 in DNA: TGCGCCAGCAGCTTGCGATTGGGGTATTGGACTAGCGACACCGGGGAGCTGTTTTTT. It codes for CASSLRLGYWTSDTGELFF.

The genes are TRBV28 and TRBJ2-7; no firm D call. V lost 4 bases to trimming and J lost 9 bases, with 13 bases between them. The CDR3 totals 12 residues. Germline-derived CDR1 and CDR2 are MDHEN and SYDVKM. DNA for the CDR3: TGTGCCAGCAGTTCCCCGAGGTTTTTGCAGTACTTC. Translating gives CASSSPRFLQYF.

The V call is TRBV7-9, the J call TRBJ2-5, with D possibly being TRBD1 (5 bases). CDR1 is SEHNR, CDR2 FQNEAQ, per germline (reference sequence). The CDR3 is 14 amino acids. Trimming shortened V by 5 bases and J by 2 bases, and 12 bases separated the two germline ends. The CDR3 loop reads CASSAGLPQETQYF. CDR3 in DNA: TGTGCCAGCAGCGCAGGGCTACCTCAAGAGACCCAGTACTTC.

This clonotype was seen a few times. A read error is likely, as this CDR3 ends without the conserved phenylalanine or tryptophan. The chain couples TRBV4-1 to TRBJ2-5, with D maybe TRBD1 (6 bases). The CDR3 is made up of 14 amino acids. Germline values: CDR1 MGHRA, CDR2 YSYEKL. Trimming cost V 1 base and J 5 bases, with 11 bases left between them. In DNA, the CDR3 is TGCGCCAGCAGCCAAGTGGACAGAAGGGAGACCCAGTACTCC. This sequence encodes CASSQVDRRETQYS.

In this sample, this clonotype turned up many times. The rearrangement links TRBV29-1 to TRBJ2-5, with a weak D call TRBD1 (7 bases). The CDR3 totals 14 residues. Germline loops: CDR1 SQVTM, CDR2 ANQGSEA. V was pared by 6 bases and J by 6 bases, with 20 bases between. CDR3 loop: CSVRQGGGIKTQYF. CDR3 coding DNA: TGCAGCGTCCGGCAAGGAGGGGGCATAAAGACCCAGTACTTC.

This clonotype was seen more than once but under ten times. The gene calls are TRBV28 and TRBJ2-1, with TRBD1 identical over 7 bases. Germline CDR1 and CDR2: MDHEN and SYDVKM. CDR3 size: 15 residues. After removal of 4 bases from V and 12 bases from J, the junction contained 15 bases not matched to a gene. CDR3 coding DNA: TGTGCCAGCAGTTCCCACTCCGGGACCCCAGGGGGGCAGTTCTTC. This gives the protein CASSSHSGTPGGQFF.

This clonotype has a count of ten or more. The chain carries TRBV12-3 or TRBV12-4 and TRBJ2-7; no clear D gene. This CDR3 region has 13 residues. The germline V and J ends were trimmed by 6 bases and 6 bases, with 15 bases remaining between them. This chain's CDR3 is CASRPGPALEQYF. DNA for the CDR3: TGTGCCAGCAGACCGGGTCCCGCGCTCGAGCAGTACTTC.

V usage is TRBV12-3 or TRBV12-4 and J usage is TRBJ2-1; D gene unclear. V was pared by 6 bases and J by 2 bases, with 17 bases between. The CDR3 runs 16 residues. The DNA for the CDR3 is TGTGCCAGCAGCTCATTTGCCAGAACTCCCTACAATGAGCAGTTCTTC. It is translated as CASSSFARTPYNEQFF.

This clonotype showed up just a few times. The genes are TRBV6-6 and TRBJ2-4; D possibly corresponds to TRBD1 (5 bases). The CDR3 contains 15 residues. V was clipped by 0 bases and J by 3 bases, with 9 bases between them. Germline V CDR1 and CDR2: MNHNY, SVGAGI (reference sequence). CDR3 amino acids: CASSYSTQDKNIQYF. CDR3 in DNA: TGTGCCAGCAGTTACTCGACACAGGACAAAAACATTCAGTACTTC.

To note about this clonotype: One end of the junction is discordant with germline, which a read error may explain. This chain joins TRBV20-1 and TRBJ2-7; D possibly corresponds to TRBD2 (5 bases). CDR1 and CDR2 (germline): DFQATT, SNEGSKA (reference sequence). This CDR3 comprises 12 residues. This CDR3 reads CSAQPPSYGQYF. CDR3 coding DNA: TGCAGTGCCCAACCCCCTAGCTACGGGCAGTACTTC.

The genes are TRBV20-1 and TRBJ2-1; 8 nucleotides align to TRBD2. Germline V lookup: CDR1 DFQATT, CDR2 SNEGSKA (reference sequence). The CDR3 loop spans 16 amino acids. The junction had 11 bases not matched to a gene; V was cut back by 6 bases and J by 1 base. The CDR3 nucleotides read TGCAGTGCGCGAGCAAGCGGGAGCCAGTCCTACAATGAGCAGTTCTTC. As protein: CSARASGSQSYNEQFF.

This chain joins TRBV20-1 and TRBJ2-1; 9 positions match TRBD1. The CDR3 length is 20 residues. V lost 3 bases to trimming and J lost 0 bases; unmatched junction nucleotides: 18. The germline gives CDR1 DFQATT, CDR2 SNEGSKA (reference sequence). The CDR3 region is CSASLPRTGAERASYNEQFF. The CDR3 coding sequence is TGCAGTGCTAGTCTTCCTCGGACAGGGGCCGAGCGGGCCTCCTACAATGAGCAGTTCTTC.

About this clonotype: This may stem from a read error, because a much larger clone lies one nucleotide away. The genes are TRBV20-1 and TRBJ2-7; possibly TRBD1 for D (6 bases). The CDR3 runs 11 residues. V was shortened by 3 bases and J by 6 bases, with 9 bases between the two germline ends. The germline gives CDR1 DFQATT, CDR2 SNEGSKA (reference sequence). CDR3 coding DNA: TGCAGTGCTAGTGCAGGGGCCGAGCAGTACTTC. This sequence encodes CSASAGAEQYF.

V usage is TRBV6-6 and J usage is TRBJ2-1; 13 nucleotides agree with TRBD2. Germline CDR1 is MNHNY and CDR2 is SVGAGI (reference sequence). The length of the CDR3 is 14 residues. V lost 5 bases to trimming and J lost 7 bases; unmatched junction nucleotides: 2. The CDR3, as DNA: TGTGCCAGCAGTGGACTAGCGGGAGAAAATGAGCAGTTCTTC. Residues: CASSGLAGENEQFF.

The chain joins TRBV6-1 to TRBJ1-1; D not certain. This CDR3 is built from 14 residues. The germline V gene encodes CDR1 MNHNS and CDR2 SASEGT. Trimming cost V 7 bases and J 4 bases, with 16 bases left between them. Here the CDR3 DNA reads TGTGCCAGCACCTCCCGTCGGGGTAGCACTGAAGCTTTCTTT. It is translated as CASTSRRGSTEAFF.